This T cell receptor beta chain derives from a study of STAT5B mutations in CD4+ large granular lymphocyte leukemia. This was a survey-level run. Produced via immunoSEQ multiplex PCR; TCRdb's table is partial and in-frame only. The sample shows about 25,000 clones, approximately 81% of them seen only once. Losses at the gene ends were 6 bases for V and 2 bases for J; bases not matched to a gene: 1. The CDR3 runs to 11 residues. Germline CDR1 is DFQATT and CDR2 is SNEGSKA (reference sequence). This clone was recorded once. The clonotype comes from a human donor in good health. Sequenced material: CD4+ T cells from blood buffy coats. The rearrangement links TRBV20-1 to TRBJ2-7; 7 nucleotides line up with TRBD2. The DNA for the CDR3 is TGCAGTGCCGCGGGGGCCTACGAGCAGTACGTC. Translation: CSAAGAYEQYV.